The T cell receptor beta chain described here comes from a study of blood T cell repertoires in COVID-19. Study at large: There were acute and convalescent COVID-19 samples, and they came from the United States, Italy and Spain. T cells, B-cell-depleted T cells, or PBMCs provided the cDNA or gDNA that served as material.

Here immunoSEQ multiplex PCR was the method, and the copy in TCRdb shows in-frame clones only, minus some. This table holds 200,000 to 300,000 clones, about 90% found once. CDR3 length: 13 residues. V shed 7 bases and J shed 6 bases, with 14 bases lying between them. The germline V gene has CDR1 SNHLY and CDR2 FYNNEI. The TCR comes from a woman aged 40 to 50 with acute COVID-19. This chain joins TRBV2 and TRBJ2-3; D is ambiguous. Material for sequencing was PBMCs or T cells enriched from blood (not recorded which). This chain's CDR3 is CASMFSTVDTQYF. For the CDR3, the DNA is TGTGCCAGCATGTTTTCTACCGTGGATACGCAGTATTTT.